The T cell receptor beta chain under discussion was sequenced for a study of regulatory dendritic cells for organ transplantation. Study outcomes and limitations: The most alloreactive TCR clonotypes were found in resting memory CD8+ cells.

As concerns this clone: Its antigen is still unknown.

Method: immunoSEQ multiplex PCR; TCRdb's copy keeps in-frame clones and lacks some. The sample yields 20,000 or so clones, approximately 85% seen once. Sorted subsets were CFSE-labeled and cultured approximately 5 days with allogeneic dendritic cells. FACS sorted CD4+ or CD8+ T cells into CD45RA+ naive and CD45RO+ memory. The TCR comes from a human donor in good health. Sequencing was carried out using naive CD4+ T cells from blood cultured with regulatory dendritic cells. Stated subset: CD45RA+ naive T cells.

DNA for the CDR3: TGTGCCAGCAGTTTAGGGGTAGCGGGTGGGTACGAGCAGTACTTC. As protein: CASSLGVAGGYEQYF. The chain recombines TRBV28 with TRBJ2-7; TRBD2 agrees at 7 bases. Unmatched junction bases numbered 8, after V lost 2 bases and J lost 4 bases. Germline V gives CDR1 MDHEN, CDR2 SYDVKM. This CDR3 is 15 amino acids long.